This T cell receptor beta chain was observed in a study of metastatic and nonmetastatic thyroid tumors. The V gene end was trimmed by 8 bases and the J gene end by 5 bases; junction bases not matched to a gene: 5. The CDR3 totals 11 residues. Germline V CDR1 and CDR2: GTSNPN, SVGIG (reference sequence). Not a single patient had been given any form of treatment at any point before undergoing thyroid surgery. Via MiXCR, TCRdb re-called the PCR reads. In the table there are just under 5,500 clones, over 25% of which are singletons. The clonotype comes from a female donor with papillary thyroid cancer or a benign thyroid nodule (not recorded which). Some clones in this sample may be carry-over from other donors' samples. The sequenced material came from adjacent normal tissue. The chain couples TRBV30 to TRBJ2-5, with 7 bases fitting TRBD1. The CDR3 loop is CAGDSGETQYF. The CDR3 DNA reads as TGTGCCGGGGACAGCGGCGAGACCCAGTACTTC. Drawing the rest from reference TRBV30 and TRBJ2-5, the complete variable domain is SQTIHQWPATLVQPVGSPLSLECTVEGTSNPNLYWYRQAAGRGLQLLFYSVGIGQISSEVPQNLSASRPQDRQFILSSKKLLLSDSGFYLCAGDSGETQYFGPGTRLLVL.